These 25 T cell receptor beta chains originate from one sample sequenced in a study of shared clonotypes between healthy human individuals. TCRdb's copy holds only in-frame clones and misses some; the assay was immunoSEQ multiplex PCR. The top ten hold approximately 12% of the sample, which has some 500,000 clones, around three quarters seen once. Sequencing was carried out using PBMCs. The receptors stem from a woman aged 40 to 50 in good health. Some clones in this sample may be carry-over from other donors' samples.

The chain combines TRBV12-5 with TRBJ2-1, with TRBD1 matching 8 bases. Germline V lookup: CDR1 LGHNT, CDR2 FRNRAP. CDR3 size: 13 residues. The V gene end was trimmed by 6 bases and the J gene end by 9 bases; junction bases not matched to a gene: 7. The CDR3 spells CASGVLDRAEQFF. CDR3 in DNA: TGTGCTAGTGGGGTACTGGACAGGGCTGAGCAGTTCTTC.

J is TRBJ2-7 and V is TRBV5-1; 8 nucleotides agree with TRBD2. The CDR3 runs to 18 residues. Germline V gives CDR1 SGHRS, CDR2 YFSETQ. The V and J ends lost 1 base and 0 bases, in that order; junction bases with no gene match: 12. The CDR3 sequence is CASSLYPASGSSSYEQYF. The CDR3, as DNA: TGCGCCAGCAGCTTGTATCCAGCTAGCGGGTCTAGCTCCTACGAGCAGTACTTC.

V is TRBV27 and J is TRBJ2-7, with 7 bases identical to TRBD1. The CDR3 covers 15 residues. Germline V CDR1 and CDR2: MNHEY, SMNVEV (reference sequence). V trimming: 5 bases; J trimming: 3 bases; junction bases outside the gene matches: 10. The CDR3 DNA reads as TGTGCCAGCAGTACTTCACAGGGGCCCTACTACGAGCAGTACTTC. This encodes CASSTSQGPYYEQYF.

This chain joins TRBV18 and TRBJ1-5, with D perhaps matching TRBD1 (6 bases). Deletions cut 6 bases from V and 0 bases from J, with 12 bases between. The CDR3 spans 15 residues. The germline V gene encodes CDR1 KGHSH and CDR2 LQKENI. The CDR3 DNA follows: TGTGCCAGCTCGCATGGACAGACTAGCAATCAGCCCCAGCATTTT. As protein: CASSHGQTSNQPQHF.

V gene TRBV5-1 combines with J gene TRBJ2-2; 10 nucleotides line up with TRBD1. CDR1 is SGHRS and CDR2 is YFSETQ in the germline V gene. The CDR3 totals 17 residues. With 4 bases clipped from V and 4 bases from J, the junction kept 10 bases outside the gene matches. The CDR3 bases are TGCGCCAGCAGCCGCGCCCTGGGACAGGGGATCACCGGGGAGCTGTTTTTT. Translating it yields CASSRALGQGITGELFF.

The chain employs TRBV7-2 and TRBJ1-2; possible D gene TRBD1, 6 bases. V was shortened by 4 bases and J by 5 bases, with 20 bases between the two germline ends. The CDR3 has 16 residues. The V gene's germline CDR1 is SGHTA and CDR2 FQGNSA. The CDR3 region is CASSSEGGEPVYGYTF. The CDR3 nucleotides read TGTGCCAGCAGCTCCGAGGGGGGGGAACCGGTTTATGGCTACACCTTC.

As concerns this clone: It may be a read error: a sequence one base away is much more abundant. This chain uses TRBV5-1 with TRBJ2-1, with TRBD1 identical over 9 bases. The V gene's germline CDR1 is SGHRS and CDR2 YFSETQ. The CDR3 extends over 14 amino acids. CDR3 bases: TGCGCCAGCAGCCCGGGACAGGGTTACAATGGGCAGTTCTTC. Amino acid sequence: CASSPGQGYNGQFF.

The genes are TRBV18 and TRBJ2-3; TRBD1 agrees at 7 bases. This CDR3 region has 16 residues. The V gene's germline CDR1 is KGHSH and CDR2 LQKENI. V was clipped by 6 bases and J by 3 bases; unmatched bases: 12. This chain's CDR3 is CASSRNRQGSTDTQYF. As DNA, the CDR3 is TGTGCCAGCTCCCGGAATCGACAGGGATCGACAGATACGCAGTATTTT.

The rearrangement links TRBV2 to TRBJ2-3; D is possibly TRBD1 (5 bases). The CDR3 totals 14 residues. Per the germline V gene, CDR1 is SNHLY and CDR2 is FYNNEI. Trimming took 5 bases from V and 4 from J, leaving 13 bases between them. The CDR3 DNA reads TGTGCCAGCAGTTCCGGCAGGGAAGCAGATACGCAGTATTTT. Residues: CASSSGREADTQYF.

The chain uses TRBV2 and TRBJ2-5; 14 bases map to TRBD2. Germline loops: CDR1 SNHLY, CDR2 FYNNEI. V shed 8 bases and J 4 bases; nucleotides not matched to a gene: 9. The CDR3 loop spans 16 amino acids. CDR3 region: CASHGLAGGGGETQYF. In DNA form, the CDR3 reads TGTGCCAGCCACGGACTAGCGGGAGGAGGCGGAGAGACCCAGTACTTC.

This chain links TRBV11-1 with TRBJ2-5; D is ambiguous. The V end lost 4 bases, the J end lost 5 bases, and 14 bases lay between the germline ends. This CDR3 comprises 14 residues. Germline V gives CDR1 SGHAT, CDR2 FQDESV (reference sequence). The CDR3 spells CASSSDPNAETQYF. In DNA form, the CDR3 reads TGTGCCAGCAGCTCTGACCCCAACGCGGAGACCCAGTACTTC.

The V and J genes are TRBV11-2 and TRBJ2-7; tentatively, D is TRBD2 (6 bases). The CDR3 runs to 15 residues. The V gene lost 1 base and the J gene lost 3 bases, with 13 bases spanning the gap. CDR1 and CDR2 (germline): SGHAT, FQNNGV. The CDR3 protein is CASSLGGDSNYEQYF. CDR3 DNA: TGTGCCAGCAGCTTAGGGGGGGACTCAAACTACGAGCAGTACTTC. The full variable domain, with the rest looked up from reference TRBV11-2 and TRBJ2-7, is EAGVAQSPRYKIIEKRQSVAFWCNPISGHATLYWYQQILGQGPKLLIQFQNNGVVDDSQLPKDRFSAERLKGVDSTLKIQPAKLEDSAVYLCASSLGGDSNYEQYFGPGTRLTVT.

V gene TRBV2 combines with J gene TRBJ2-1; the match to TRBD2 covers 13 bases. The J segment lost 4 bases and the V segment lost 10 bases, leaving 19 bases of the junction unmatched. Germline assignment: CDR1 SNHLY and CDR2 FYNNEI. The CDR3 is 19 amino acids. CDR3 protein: CATELGLAGARSQYNEQFF. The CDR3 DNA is TGTGCCACCGAGTTAGGACTAGCGGGAGCCCGATCCCAATACAATGAGCAGTTCTTC.

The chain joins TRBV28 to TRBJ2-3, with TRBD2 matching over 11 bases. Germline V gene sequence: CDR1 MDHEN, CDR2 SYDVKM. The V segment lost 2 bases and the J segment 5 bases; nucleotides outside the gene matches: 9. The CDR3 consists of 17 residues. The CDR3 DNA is TGTGCCAGCAGTTTAGATTTAGCGGGAGGGCTTCAAGATACGCAGTATTTT. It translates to CASSLDLAGGLQDTQYF. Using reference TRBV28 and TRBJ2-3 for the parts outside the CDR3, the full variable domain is DVKVTQSSRYLVKRTGEKVFLECVQDMDHENMFWYRQDPGLGLRLIYFSYDVKMKEKGDIPEGYSVSREKKERFSLILESASTNQTSMYLCASSLDLAGGLQDTQYFGPGTRLTVL.

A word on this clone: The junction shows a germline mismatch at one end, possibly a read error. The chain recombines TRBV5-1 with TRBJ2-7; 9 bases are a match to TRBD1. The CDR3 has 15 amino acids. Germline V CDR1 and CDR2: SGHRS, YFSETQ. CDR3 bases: TGCGCCAGCAGCGGGGGGACAGGGCAGGTCTACGAGCAGAACTTC. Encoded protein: CASSGGTGQVYEQNF.

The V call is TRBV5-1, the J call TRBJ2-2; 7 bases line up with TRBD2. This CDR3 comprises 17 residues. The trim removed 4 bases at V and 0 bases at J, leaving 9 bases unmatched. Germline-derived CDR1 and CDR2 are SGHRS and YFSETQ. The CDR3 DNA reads TGCGCCAGCAGCCCACACTCGACTAGCTCGAACACCGGGGAGCTGTTTTTT. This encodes CASSPHSTSSNTGELFF.

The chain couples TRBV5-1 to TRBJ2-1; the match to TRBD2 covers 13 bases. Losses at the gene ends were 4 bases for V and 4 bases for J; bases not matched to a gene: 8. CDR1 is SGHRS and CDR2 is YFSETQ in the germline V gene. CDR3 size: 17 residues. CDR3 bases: TGCGCCAGCAGCCACGGACTAGCGGGAGTGGAGTACAATGAGCAGTTCTTC. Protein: CASSHGLAGVEYNEQFF.

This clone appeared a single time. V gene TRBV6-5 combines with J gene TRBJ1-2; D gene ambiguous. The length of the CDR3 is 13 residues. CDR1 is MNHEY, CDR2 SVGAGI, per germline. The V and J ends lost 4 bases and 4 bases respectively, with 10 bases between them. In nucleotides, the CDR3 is TGTGCCAGCAGTTTTCACAGAGCCTATGGCTACACCTTC. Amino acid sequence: CASSFHRAYGYTF.

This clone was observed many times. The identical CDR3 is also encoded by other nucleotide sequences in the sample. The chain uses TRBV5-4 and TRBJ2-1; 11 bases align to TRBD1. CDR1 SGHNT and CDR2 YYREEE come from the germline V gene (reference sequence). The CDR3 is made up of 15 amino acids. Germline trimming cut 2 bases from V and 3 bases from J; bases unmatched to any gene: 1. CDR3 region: CASSFGTGGYNEQFF. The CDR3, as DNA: TGTGCCAGCAGCTTTGGGACAGGGGGCTACAATGAGCAGTTCTTC.

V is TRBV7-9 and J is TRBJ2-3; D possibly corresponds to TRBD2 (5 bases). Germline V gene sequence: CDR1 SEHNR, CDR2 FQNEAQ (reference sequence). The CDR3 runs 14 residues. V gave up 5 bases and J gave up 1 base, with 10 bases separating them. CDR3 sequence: CASSLPGGTDTQYF. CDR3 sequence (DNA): TGTGCCAGCAGCCTCCCCGGGGGCACAGATACGCAGTATTTT.

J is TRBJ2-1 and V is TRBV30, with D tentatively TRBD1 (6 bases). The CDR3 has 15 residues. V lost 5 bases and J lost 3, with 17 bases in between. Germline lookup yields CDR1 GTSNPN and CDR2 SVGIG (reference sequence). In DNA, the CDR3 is TGTGCCTGGGCAACCGGGACAACGAACTACAATGAGCAGTTCTTC. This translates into CAWATGTTNYNEQFF.

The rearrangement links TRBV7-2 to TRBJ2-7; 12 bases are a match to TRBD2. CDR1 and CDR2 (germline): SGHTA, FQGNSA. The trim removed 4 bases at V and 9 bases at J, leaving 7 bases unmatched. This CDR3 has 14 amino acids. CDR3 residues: CASSWRLAGETQYF. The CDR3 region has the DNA TGTGCCAGCAGCTGGCGACTAGCGGGAGAAACGCAGTACTTC. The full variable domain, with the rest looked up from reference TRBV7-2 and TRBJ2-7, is GAGVSQSPSNKVTEKGKDVELRCDPISGHTALYWYRQSLGQGLEFLIYFQGNSAPDKSGLPSDRFSAERTGGSVSTLTIQRTQQEDSAVYLCASSWRLAGETQYFGPGTRLTVT.

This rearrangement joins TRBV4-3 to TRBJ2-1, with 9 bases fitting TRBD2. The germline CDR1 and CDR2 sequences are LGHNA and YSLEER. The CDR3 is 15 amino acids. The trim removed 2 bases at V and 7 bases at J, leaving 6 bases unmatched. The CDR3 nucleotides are TGCGCCAGCAGCCAAAACGGCGGGAGGGGAAATGAGCAGTTCTTC. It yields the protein CASSQNGGRGNEQFF.

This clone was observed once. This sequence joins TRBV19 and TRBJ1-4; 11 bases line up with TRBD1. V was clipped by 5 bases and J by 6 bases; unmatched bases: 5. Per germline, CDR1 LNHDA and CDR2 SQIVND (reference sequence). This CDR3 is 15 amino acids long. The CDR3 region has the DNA TGTGCCAGTAGTGGGGGGACAGGGGGAGATGAAAAACTGTTTTTT. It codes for CASSGGTGGDEKLFF. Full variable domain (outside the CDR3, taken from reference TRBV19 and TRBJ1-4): DGGITQSPKYLFRKEGQNVTLSCEQNLNHDAMYWYRQDPGQGLRLIYYSQIVNDFQKGDIAEGYSVSREKKESFPLTVTSAQKNPTAFYLCASSGGTGGDEKLFFGSGTQLSVL.

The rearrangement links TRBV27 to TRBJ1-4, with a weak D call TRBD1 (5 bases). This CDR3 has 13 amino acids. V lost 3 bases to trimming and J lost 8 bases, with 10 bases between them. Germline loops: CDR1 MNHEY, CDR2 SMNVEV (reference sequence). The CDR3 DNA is TGTGCCAGCAGTTTGGGAAGGGACGAAAAACTGTTTTTT. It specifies CASSLGRDEKLFF.